A selection of T cell receptor beta chains follows, all from one sample in a study of OX40 agonist ivuxolimab in advanced cancers. Measured with immunoSEQ multiplex PCR; TCRdb has only the in-frame clones, and not every one. The sample carries 50,000 to 65,000 clones, over 80% recorded once. This sample comprised CD4+ or CD8+ T cells sorted from blood, obtained in a trial of the OX40 agonist ivuxolimab. The origin of the receptors is an adult with an advanced solid tumor such as melanoma, head and neck, liver or kidney cancer. Both conserved end residues are part of each CDR3. Each record gives: clone size, D gene, CDR3 length, J gene, V gene, CDR3 protein, CDR3 DNA. D genes are given only for firm matches. Size is omitted from some rows. Given values are once, few, many or a class for expanded clones.

clone size: .; D gene: .; CDR3 length: 15; J gene: TRBJ1-1; V gene: TRBV18; CDR3 protein: CASSPEVEANTEAFF; CDR3 DNA: TGTGCCAGCTCACCCGAGGTAGAGGCGAACACTGAAGCTTTCTTT
clone size: many; D gene: .; CDR3 length: 12; J gene: TRBJ1-1; V gene: TRBV30; CDR3 protein: CAWVPGPREAFF; CDR3 DNA: TGTGCCTGGGTCCCAGGCCCACGCGAAGCTTTCTTT
clone size: .; D gene: .; CDR3 length: 13; J gene: TRBJ2-5; V gene: TRBV28; CDR3 protein: CASSLLVRSRQYF; CDR3 DNA: TGTGCCAGCAGTTTATTAGTACGGTCACGGCAGTACTTC
clone size: .; D gene: .; CDR3 length: 13; J gene: TRBJ2-1; V gene: TRBV18; CDR3 protein: CASSPTDRDKQFF; CDR3 DNA: TGTGCCAGCTCACCTACCGACCGGGACAAACAGTTCTTC
clone size: .; D gene: .; CDR3 length: 13; J gene: TRBJ2-5; V gene: TRBV10-1; CDR3 protein: CASQDMNQETQYF; CDR3 DNA: TGCGCCAGCCAAGACATGAACCAAGAGACCCAGTACTTC
clone size: .; D gene: .; CDR3 length: 11; J gene: TRBJ1-1; V gene: TRBV6-1; CDR3 protein: CASSAGRKAFF; CDR3 DNA: TGTGCCAGCAGTGCCGGCAGGAAAGCTTTCTTT
clone size: .; D gene: .; CDR3 length: 15; J gene: TRBJ2-1; V gene: TRBV25-1; CDR3 protein: CASSPGPPRYNEQFF; CDR3 DNA: TGTGCCAGCAGCCCGGGACCCCCCCGGTACAATGAGCAGTTCTTC
clone size: once; D gene: TRBD1; CDR3 length: 18; J gene: TRBJ1-5; V gene: TRBV27; CDR3 protein: CASSLRSDRATFNQPQHF; CDR3 DNA: TGTGCCAGCAGTTTACGTAGCGACAGGGCAACCTTCAATCAGCCCCAGCATTTT
clone size: .; D gene: .; CDR3 length: 15; J gene: TRBJ2-3; V gene: TRBV7-2; CDR3 protein: CASSLRDSGTDTQYF; CDR3 DNA: TGTGCCAGCAGCCTCCGGGACTCAGGCACAGATACGCAGTATTTT
clone size: once; D gene: .; CDR3 length: 14; J gene: TRBJ2-3; V gene: TRBV18; CDR3 protein: CASSPPVISDTQYF; CDR3 DNA: TGTGCCAGCTCACCCCCGGTCATTTCAGATACGCAGTATTTT
clone size: .; D gene: .; CDR3 length: 13; J gene: TRBJ2-2; V gene: TRBV7-9; CDR3 protein: CASSPTLAGELFF; CDR3 DNA: TGTGCCAGCAGCCCGACCCTCGCCGGGGAGCTGTTTTTT
clone size: .; D gene: .; CDR3 length: 14; J gene: TRBJ1-3; V gene: TRBV11-3; CDR3 protein: CASSLRTAGNTIYF; CDR3 DNA: TGTGCCAGCAGCTTGAGGACAGCTGGAAACACCATATATTTT
clone size: .; D gene: TRBD1; CDR3 length: 12; J gene: TRBJ1-2; V gene: TRBV7-9; CDR3 protein: CAGDRDNYGYTF; CDR3 DNA: TGTGCCGGGGACAGGGACAACTATGGCTACACCTTC
clone size: .; D gene: .; CDR3 length: 14; J gene: TRBJ1-1; V gene: TRBV28; CDR3 protein: CASNLLLAGTEAFF; CDR3 DNA: TGTGCCAGCAATCTTCTTCTTGCGGGGACTGAAGCTTTCTTT
clone size: .; D gene: TRBD1; CDR3 length: 14; J gene: TRBJ1-5; V gene: TRBV7-8; CDR3 protein: CASRGQGRHQPQHF; CDR3 DNA: TGTGCCAGCCGCGGACAGGGTAGGCATCAGCCCCAGCATTTT
clone size: .; D gene: .; CDR3 length: 12; J gene: TRBJ1-2; V gene: TRBV5-6; CDR3 protein: CASSLFNYGYTF; CDR3 DNA: TGTGCCAGCAGCTTGTTCAACTATGGCTACACCTTC
clone size: .; D gene: .; CDR3 length: 13; J gene: TRBJ2-7; V gene: TRBV7-3; CDR3 protein: CASSSQASGEQYF; CDR3 DNA: TGTGCCAGCAGCTCCCAGGCGTCGGGCGAGCAGTACTTC
clone size: .; D gene: TRBD1; CDR3 length: 14; J gene: TRBJ1-2; V gene: TRBV15; CDR3 protein: CATSSPDRVDGYTF; CDR3 DNA: TGTGCCACCAGCAGCCCCGACAGGGTAGATGGCTACACCTTC
clone size: .; D gene: TRBD1; CDR3 length: 13; J gene: TRBJ1-2; V gene: TRBV7-2; CDR3 protein: CASSGTGGIGYTF; CDR3 DNA: TGTGCCAGCTCAGGGACAGGGGGCATTGGCTACACCTTC
clone size: .; D gene: .; CDR3 length: 14; J gene: TRBJ2-3; V gene: TRBV18; CDR3 protein: CASSPQLATDTQYF; CDR3 DNA: TGTGCCAGCTCACCACAACTAGCCACAGATACGCAGTATTTT